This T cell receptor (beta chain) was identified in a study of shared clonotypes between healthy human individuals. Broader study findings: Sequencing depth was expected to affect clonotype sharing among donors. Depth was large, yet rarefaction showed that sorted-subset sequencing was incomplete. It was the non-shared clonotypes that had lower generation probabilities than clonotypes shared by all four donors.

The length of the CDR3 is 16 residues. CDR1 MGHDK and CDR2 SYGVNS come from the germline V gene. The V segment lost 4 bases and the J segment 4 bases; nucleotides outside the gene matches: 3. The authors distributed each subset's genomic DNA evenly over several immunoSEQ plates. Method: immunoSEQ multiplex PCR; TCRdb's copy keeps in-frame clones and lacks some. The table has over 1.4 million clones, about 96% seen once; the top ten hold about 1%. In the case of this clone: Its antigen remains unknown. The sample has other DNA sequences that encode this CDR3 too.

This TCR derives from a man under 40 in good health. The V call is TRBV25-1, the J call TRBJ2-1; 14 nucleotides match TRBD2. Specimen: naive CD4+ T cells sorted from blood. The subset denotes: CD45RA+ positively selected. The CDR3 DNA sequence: TGTGCCAGCAGTGGGGGGACTAGCGGGAGTTACAATGAGCAGTTCTTC. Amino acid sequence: CASSGGTSGSYNEQFF.